This T cell receptor beta chain originates from a study of blood T cell repertoires in COVID-19. Libraries were prepared by immunoSEQ multiplex PCR; TCRdb keeps only in-frame clonotypes and omits some of them. Among under 250,000 clones listed, about 80% were seen once. The CDR3 consists of 14 residues. Looked up from germline, CDR1 is MNHEY and CDR2 is SVGAGI. Deletions cut 6 bases from V and 5 bases from J, with 14 bases between. The clonotype comes from a man over 45 with active or convalescent COVID-19. The V call is TRBV6-5, the J call TRBJ2-1; D perhaps matches TRBD2 (6 bases). Material: peripheral blood. In DNA, the CDR3 is TGTGCCAGCAGGACCGGGGGTCCCCACAATGAGCAGTTCTTC. It encodes CASRTGGPHNEQFF.